This T cell receptor beta chain emerged from a study of blood T cell repertoires in COVID-19. Study background: Donors in the United States, Italy and Spain gave samples during acute or convalescent COVID-19. Sources were T cells, B-cell-depleted T cells, or PBMCs; the material itself was cDNA or gDNA.

Study processing details: Reference gene primer amplification gave nucleated cell count estimates. TCRdb's copy holds only in-frame clones and misses some; the assay was immunoSEQ multiplex PCR. V and J calls plus clone size are reproduced from that table; the DNA served to infer D and trimming. The table includes roughly 63,000 clones, 88% detected once. This receptor was obtained from a woman aged 45-65 years with active or convalescent COVID-19. Sequenced: peripheral blood.

Written as DNA, the CDR3 is TGTGCCAGCACCCCGACAGGGAGAAACACTGAAGCTTTCTTT. As protein: CASTPTGRNTEAFF. J is TRBJ1-1 and V is TRBV11-2, with 7 bases that match TRBD1. Per the germline V gene, CDR1 is SGHAT and CDR2 is FQNNGV. The CDR3 contains 14 residues. V lost 7 bases to trimming and J lost 2 bases; unmatched junction nucleotides: 7.